This record concerns one TCR beta chain sequence. Its antigen is not known. Trimming shortened V by 0 bases and J by 8 bases, and 8 bases separated the two germline ends. The CDR3 is 13 residues long. Germline CDR1 is SGDLS and CDR2 is YYNGEE. The data originate from a study of cytomegalovirus exposure and HLA in healthy donors. Overall study results and limits: TCR beta chains numbering under 200 were designated cytomegalovirus-associated.

Donors consisted of healthy bone marrow donors. When sampled, the donors appeared nominally healthy, though they likely had unrecorded immune exposures. In the PCR, 60 Vbeta and 13 Jbeta primers were used. Generated by immunoSEQ multiplex PCR, the TCRdb table keeps only in-frame clones and is missing some. The sample contains some 130,000 clones, 66% of which appear only once. The origin of this receptor is a human donor in good health. The chain recombines TRBV9 with TRBJ2-2; D may be TRBD1 (6 bases). What was sequenced was PBMCs. The CDR3 nucleotides are TGTGCCAGCAGCGTAGTACAGGGAGGGGAGCTGTTTTTT. It codes for CASSVVQGGELFF.